This T cell receptor beta chain was found in a study of CD8+ T cells in alopecia areata. Study-level information: Tofacitinib therapy lasting 6 to 18 months was followed by 6 months off drug.

Whole-study results and caveats: Scalp clonality decreased significantly with tofacitinib, and so did expanded CD8+ clones among the top 100.

The CDR3 sequence is 14 residues long. V was trimmed by 1 base and J by 7 bases, leaving 8 bases between them. Germline CDR1 SGHAT, CDR2 FQNNGV. This clone was found a few times. What it recognizes is unknown. As the sequencing template, cDNA was produced by extracting RNA and reverse transcribing it. TCRdb's table, derived via immunoSEQ multiplex PCR, lists solely in-frame clones and lacks some. The sample has some 190,000 clones, roughly 60% seen once. Treatment described: oral pan-JAK inhibitor, 5-10 mg twice daily. Lesional scalp tissue (obtained by punch biopsy) and peripheral blood were collected from alopecia areata patients.

The sample was CD4+ T cells sorted from blood, taken at week 24, from a patient treated with tofacitinib. The chain combines TRBV11-2 with TRBJ1-6; D perhaps matches TRBD1 (6 bases). This receptor was identified in a human donor with alopecia areata. The CDR3 here is CASSLGRGNSPLHF. Here the CDR3 DNA reads TGTGCCAGCAGCTTAGGAAGGGGGAATTCACCCCTCCACTTT.